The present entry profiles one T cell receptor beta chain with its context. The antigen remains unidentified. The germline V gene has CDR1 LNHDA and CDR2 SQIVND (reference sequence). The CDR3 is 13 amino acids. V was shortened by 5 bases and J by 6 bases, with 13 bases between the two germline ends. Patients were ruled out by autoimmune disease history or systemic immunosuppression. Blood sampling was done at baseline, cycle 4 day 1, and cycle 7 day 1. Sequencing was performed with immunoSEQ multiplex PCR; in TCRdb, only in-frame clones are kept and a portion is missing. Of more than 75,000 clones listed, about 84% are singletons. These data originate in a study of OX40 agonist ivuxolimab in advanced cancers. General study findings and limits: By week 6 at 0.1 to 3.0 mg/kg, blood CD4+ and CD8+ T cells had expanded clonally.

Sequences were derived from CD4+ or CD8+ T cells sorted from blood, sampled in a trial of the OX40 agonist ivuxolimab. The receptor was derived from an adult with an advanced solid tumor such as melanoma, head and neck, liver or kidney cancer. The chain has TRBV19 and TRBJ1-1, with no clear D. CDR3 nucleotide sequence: TGTGCCAGTAGTCGTGCCGTGGGCGCTGAAGCTTTCTTT. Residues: CASSRAVGAEAFF.